Reported below is one T cell receptor beta chain. The record originates from a study of blood T cell repertoires in COVID-19. Study in general: From the United States, Italy and Spain came samples of acute and convalescent COVID-19. T cells, B-cell-depleted T cells, or PBMCs supplied cDNA or gDNA.

In the original workflow: Amplified reference gene primers provided the basis for estimating nucleated cell counts. The method was immunoSEQ multiplex PCR; TCRdb's version includes in-frame clones alone and lacks a portion of them. V and J calls and clone size are as listed in that table; D and trimming were resolved from the DNA. The sample records roughly 130,000 clones, more than 70% being singletons. The TCR comes from a woman between 25 and 40 years old who had recovered from COVID-19. The material sequenced was peripheral blood.

CDR3 in amino acids: CASSYSAKTTDTQYF. CDR3 sequence (DNA): TGTGCCAGCAGCTATAGCGCGAAAACTACAGATACGCAGTATTTT. The V call is TRBV7-3, the J call TRBJ2-3; D possibly corresponds to TRBD2 (5 bases). Germline assignment: CDR1 SGHTA and CDR2 FQGTGA. The CDR3 length is 15 residues. V was clipped by 4 bases and J by 3 bases, with 14 bases between them.